This TCR beta chain was recovered during a study of CD8 T cells in ankylosing spondylitis. Study findings and constraints: A CD8+ phenotype characterized the disease-linked clones, which were relatively rare in peripheral blood. The study identified a TCR beta motif of fewer than 10 highly homologous variants that appeared characteristic of ankylosing spondylitis blood. According to the report, clones linked to the disease were significantly enriched in matched synovial fluid samples taken from ankylosing spondylitis patients.

This clonotype was observed many times. The antigen is not known. Looked up from germline, CDR1 is SEHNR and CDR2 is FQNEAQ (reference sequence). V lost 5 bases, J lost 3 bases, and 7 bases lay in between. The CDR3 has 13 amino acids. Making the TCR beta libraries involved quantitative 5'-RACE with molecular barcodes. A single record per CDR3 protein comes from TCRdb applying MiXCR to the 5' RACE reads. The sample comprises some 240,000 distinct CDR3 sequences, less than 10% of which are singletons, and nearly 7% rests with the top ten. The chain combines TRBV7-9 with TRBJ2-2; D is undetermined. The sequence came from a male donor with ankylosing spondylitis or in good health (not recorded which). Material: blood, either unsorted or a sorted T cell fraction (not recorded which). Here the CDR3 reads CASSPHYTGELFF. The CDR3 DNA reads as TGTGCCAGCAGCCCGCATTACACCGGGGAGCTGTTTTTT. Complete variable domain (other parts from reference TRBV7-9 and TRBJ2-2): DTGVSQNPRHKITKRGQNVTFRCDPISEHNRLYWYRQTLGQGPEFLTYFQNEAQLEKSRLLSDRFSAERPKGSFSTLEIQRTEQGDSAMYLCASSPHYTGELFFGEGSRLTVL.